Sequencing of this T cell receptor beta chain was carried out in a study of blood T cells in healthy people across ages. Regarding the study as a whole: The long-lived group displayed more naive CD4+ cells, plus higher diversity, than the aged donors did. As age increased, TCR beta diversity per million T cells fell in a roughly linear fashion. There was a strong correlation between TCR beta diversity and naive T cell percentage.

On this clonotype itself: Its antigen remains unidentified.

V was pared by 3 bases and J by 6 bases, with 5 bases of the junction left unmatched. The CDR3 is 14 amino acids. Germline CDR1 is SNHLY and CDR2 is FYNNEI. A second 7 to 11 cycle PCR used barcoded and J-beta primers. Every molecule of cDNA carried a tag from a template-switch adaptor with 12 random nucleotides. TCRdb used MiXCR to reprocess the 5' RACE reads, holding one entry per CDR3 protein. The sample includes 1.5 million or so distinct CDR3 sequences, about 43% of them seen just once. This TCR came from a woman in her late teens or twenties in good health. The sequenced material came from blood. The chain is built from TRBV2 and TRBJ1-2, with 9 bases lining up with TRBD1. The CDR3 protein is CASSEWDRENGYTF. As DNA, the CDR3 is TGTGCCAGCAGTGAGTGGGACAGGGAAAATGGCTACACCTTC.